This TCR beta chain emerged from a study of post-analysis software for immune sequencing data. Background on the study: Relapsing-remitting, secondary progressive and progressive-relapsing forms of multiple sclerosis all featured among disease courses. Study observations and caveats: Patients showed TRBV5-6, TRBV5-1 and TRBV20-1 among a handful of TRBV segments more frequent than in controls.

Incorporated into the TCR beta cDNA libraries were unique molecular identifiers, which served to reduce PCR and sequencing biases. One entry per CDR3 protein, called by TCRdb with MiXCR from the PCR reads. The sample shows under 200,000 distinct CDR3 sequences, roughly 35% of them seen only once. The CDR3 covers 13 residues. Worth noting for this clonotype: Its antigen is undetermined.

This TCR derives from a girl between 5 and 17 years old with multiple sclerosis. The input for sequencing was blood, taken after autologous hematopoietic stem cell transplantation. J is TRBJ2-5 and V is TRBV21-1; TRBD2 was called by the table and not checked on the DNA. TRBV21-1 is marked as a pseudogene. In nucleotides, the CDR3 is TGTGCCAGCAGCAAAGCGCGGAGGGAGACCCAGTACTTC. This sequence encodes CASSKARRETQYF.